This T cell receptor (beta chain) derives from a study of T cell changes during pregnancy in multiple sclerosis (dated by TCRdb to the late 2010s). About the investigation overall: In women with multiple sclerosis, the researchers looked at how the T cell repertoire shifted as pregnancy progressed.

The germline V gene (reference sequence) provides CDR1 LNHNV and CDR2 YYDKDF. The V and J ends are trimmed by 3 bases and 0 bases, leaving 12 bases between them. The CDR3 numbers 15 residues from cysteine through phenylalanine. The DNA shown is the 45-base CDR3, in frame from base 1. A word on this clone: Its cognate antigen has yet to be identified. Within one base of it there is no much larger clone, and no base qualities were kept.

Libraries were constructed by the immunoSEQ multiplex PCR assay. TCRdb took over this immuneACCESS table, retaining in-frame rearrangements with V and J assigned. Such tables are incomplete; in checked studies, under half of the missing clones stem from an unresolved V gene, and the remainder is unexplained. Counted in this sample were about 61,000 clones; 90% of them appeared once. 0.85% to 0.95% of the sample rests with the top ten. The sequence is built from TRBV15 and TRBJ2-7; the D gene is perhaps TRBD2, from 6 matching bases. This TCR was sampled from a female donor in good health, enrolled as a control in a pregnancy study. The source was peripheral blood, collected in the first trimester of pregnancy. Here is the DNA: TGTGCCACCAGCAGTTCGACGGGGGTCTCCTACGAGCAGTACTTC. This sequence encodes CATSSSTGVSYEQYF.